These 11 T cell receptor beta chains originate from one sample sequenced in a study of cytomegalovirus exposure and HLA in healthy donors. The PCR had 60 Vbeta and 13 Jbeta primers. TCRdb keeps only in-frame clones here, not all; method: immunoSEQ multiplex PCR. Among 80,000 to 100,000 clones listed, over 65% were seen once. The sample comprised PBMCs. The receptors shown here come from a man aged 40-49 years in good health and CMV-seronegative.

The V call is TRBV6-5, the J call TRBJ1-1; no firm D call. Germline V gene sequence: CDR1 MNHEY, CDR2 SVGAGI. V was cut by 5 bases and J by 1 base, with 8 bases left in between. The CDR3 sequence is 13 residues long. CDR3 sequence: CASSRGENTEAFF. CDR3 DNA: TGTGCCAGCAGTCGCGGGGAGAACACTGAAGCTTTCTTT.

A few counts support this clone. The chain uses TRBV19 and TRBJ1-6; D possibly corresponds to TRBD1 (6 bases). The length of the CDR3 is 14 residues. V was pared by 8 bases and J by 5 bases, with 13 bases between. In germline, CDR1 is LNHDA, CDR2 SQIVND (reference sequence). CDR3 sequence reads: CASSYRVNNSPLHF. The CDR3 region has the DNA TGTGCCAGTTCTTACAGGGTAAATAATTCACCCCTCCACTTT. Drawing the rest from reference TRBV19 and TRBJ1-6, the complete variable domain is DGGITQSPKYLFRKEGQNVTLSCEQNLNHDAMYWYRQDPGQGLRLIYYSQIVNDFQKGDIAEGYSVSREKKESFPLTVTSAQKNPTAFYLCASSYRVNNSPLHFGNGTRLTVT.

This sequence joins TRBV5-1 and TRBJ2-5, with 11 bases identical to TRBD2. The germline V gene has CDR1 SGHRS and CDR2 YFSETQ. V gave up 0 bases and J gave up 0 bases; unmatched junction bases: 4. This CDR3 region has 17 residues. The CDR3 sequence: CASSLGLAGGYQETQYF. The CDR3 nucleotides read TGCGCCAGCAGCTTGGGCCTAGCGGGGGGATACCAAGAGACCCAGTACTTC.

The chain is built from TRBV13 and TRBJ2-1; no firm D call. The germline V and J ends were trimmed by 6 bases and 5 bases, with 5 bases remaining between them. CDR1 PRHDT and CDR2 FYEKMQ come from the germline V gene (reference sequence). This CDR3 has 11 amino acids. The CDR3 sequence is CASRRDNEQFF. The CDR3 DNA reads TGTGCCAGCAGGAGAGACAATGAGCAGTTCTTC.

This chain joins TRBV28 and TRBJ2-3; 7 nucleotides line up with TRBD1. J gave up 1 base and V 4 bases, and 2 bases lay outside the gene matches. The CDR3 consists of 14 residues. Per the germline V gene, CDR1 is MDHEN and CDR2 is SYDVKM. CDR3 region: CASSSDRGTDTQYF. The CDR3 DNA follows: TGTGCCAGCAGTTCCGACAGGGGCACAGATACGCAGTATTTT.

V is TRBV7-6 and J is TRBJ1-1; unclear D gene. The CDR3 covers 13 residues. Germline loops: CDR1 SGHVS, CDR2 FNYEAQ. Trimming pared 1 base from V and 1 base from J, leaving 4 bases between. This CDR3 is CASSLGRNTEAFF. DNA for the CDR3: TGTGCCAGCAGCTTAGGCAGGAACACTGAAGCTTTCTTT. Full variable domain (missing parts from reference TRBV7-6 and TRBJ1-1): GAGVSQSPRYKVTKRGQDVALRCDPISGHVSLYWYRQALGQGPEFLTYFNYEAQQDKSGLPNDRFSAERPEGSISTLTIQRTEQRDSAMYRCASSLGRNTEAFFGQGTRLTVV.

This clone was observed many times. CDR3 nucleotides: TGTGCCAGCAGCTCGGGACTAGCGGAAGAGACCCAGTACTTC. This sequence encodes CASSSGLAEETQYF. The chain employs TRBV5-6 and TRBJ2-5; TRBD2 matches at 11 bases. This CDR3 is 14 amino acids long. Germline-derived CDR1 and CDR2 are SGHDT and YYEEEE. The trim removed 3 bases at V and 3 bases at J, leaving 1 base unmatched.

This chain uses TRBV6-5 with TRBJ1-2, with TRBD1 matching over 10 bases. CDR3 length equals 16 residues. Germline CDR1 and CDR2: MNHEY and SVGAGI. The V segment lost 6 bases and the J segment 4 bases; nucleotides outside the gene matches: 11. Here the CDR3 reads CASRYRDRGQGYGYTF. The CDR3 DNA is TGTGCCAGCAGGTACCGGGACAGGGGACAAGGCTATGGCTACACCTTC.

The rearrangement joins TRBV9 to TRBJ2-7; 12 bases agree with TRBD1. Germline values: CDR1 SGDLS, CDR2 YYNGEE. The ends lost 0 bases at V and 4 bases at J; junction bases unmatched: 5. CDR3 length equals 16 residues. The CDR3 protein is CASSVGDRGLRYEQYF. The CDR3 DNA is TGTGCCAGCAGCGTAGGGGACAGGGGGCTTCGGTACGAGCAGTACTTC.

This clone was counted only a few times. The rearrangement links TRBV29-1 to TRBJ2-5; D is possibly TRBD2 (6 bases). Between the trimmed V and J ends, which lost 7 bases and 1 base, there was a span of 16 bases. The CDR3 is 14 residues long. CDR1 is SQVTM and CDR2 is ANQGSEA in the germline V gene. This CDR3 is CSADPGLLQETQYF. The CDR3 nucleotides read TGCAGCGCCGACCCGGGACTCCTCCAAGAGACCCAGTACTTC. Full variable domain (outside the CDR3, taken from reference TRBV29-1 and TRBJ2-5): SAVISQKPSRDICQRGTSLTIQCQVDSQVTMMFWYRQQPGQSLTLIATANQGSEATYESGFVIDKFPISRPNLTFSTLTVSNMSPEDSSIYLCSADPGLLQETQYFGPGTRLLVL.

The genes are TRBV2 and TRBJ2-1; 9 bases are shared with TRBD1. The germline gives CDR1 SNHLY, CDR2 FYNNEI. V was pared by 3 bases and J by 7 bases, with 10 bases of the junction left unmatched. CDR3 length equals 16 residues. In DNA form, the CDR3 reads TGTGCCAGCAGTGATCTTAGACAGGGGGTGGGAAATGAGCAGTTCTTC. This codes for CASSDLRQGVGNEQFF.